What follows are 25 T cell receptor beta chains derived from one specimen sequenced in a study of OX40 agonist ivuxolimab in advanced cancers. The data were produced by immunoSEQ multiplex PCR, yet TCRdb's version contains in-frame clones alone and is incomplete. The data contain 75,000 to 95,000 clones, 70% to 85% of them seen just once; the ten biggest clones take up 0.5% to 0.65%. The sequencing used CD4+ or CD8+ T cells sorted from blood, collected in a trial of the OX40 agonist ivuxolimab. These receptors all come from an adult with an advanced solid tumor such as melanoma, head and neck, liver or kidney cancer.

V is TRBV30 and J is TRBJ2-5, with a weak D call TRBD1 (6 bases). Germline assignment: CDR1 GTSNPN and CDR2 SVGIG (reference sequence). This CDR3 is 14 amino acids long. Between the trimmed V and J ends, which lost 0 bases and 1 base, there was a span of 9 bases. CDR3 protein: CAWSVGGFQETQYF. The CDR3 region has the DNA TGTGCCTGGAGTGTTGGGGGCTTCCAAGAGACCCAGTACTTC.

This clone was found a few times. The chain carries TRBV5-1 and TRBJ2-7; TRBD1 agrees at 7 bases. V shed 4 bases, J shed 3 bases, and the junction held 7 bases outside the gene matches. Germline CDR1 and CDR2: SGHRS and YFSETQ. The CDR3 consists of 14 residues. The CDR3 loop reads CASSPGTVNYEQYF. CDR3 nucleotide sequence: TGCGCCAGCAGCCCCGGGACAGTCAACTACGAGCAGTACTTC. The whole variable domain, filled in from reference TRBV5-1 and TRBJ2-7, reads KAGVTQTPRYLIKTRGQQVTLSCSPISGHRSVSWYQQTPGQGLQFLFEYFSETQRNKGNFPGRFSGRQFSNSRSEMNVSTLELGDSALYLCASSPGTVNYEQYFGPGTRLTVT.

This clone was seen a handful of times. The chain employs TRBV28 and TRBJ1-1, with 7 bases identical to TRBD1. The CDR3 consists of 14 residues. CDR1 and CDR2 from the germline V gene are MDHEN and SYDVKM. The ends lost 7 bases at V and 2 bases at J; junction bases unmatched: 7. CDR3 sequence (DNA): TGTGCCAGCACCCCGACAGGGCCAAACACTGAAGCTTTCTTT. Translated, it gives CASTPTGPNTEAFF.

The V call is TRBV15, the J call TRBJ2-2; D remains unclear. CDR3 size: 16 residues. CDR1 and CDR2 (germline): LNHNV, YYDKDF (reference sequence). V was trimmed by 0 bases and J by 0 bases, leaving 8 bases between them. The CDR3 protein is CATSRDGRTNTGELFF. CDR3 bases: TGTGCCACCAGCAGAGATGGCAGAACGAACACCGGGGAGCTGTTTTTT.

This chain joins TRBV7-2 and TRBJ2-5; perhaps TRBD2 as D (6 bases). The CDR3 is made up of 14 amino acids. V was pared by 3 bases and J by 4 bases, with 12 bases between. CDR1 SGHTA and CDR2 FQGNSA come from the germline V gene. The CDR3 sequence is CASSFGSTGETQYF. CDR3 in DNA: TGTGCCAGCAGCTTCGGGAGTACCGGAGAGACCCAGTACTTC. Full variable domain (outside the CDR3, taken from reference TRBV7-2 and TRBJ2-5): GAGVSQSPSNKVTEKGKDVELRCDPISGHTALYWYRQSLGQGLEFLIYFQGNSAPDKSGLPSDRFSAERTGGSVSTLTIQRTQQEDSAVYLCASSFGSTGETQYFGPGTRLLVL.

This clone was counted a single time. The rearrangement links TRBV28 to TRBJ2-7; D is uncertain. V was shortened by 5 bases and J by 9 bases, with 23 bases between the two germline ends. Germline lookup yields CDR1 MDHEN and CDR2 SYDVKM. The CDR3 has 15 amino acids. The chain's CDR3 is CASSILHEALKGQYF. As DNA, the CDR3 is TGTGCCAGCAGTATACTTCATGAGGCACTTAAAGGGCAGTACTTC.

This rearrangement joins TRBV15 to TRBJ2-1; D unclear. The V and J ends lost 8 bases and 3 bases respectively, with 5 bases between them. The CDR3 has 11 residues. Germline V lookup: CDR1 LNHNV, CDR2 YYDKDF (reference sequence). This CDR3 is CATEDYNEQFF. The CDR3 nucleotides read TGTGCCACCGAAGACTACAATGAGCAGTTCTTC.

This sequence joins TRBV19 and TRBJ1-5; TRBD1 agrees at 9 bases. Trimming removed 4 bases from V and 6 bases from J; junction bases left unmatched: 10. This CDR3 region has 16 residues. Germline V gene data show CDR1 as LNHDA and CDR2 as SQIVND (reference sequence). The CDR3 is CASSRGPGTGSQPQHF. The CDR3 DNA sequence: TGTGCCAGTAGTAGAGGGCCCGGGACAGGGAGTCAGCCCCAGCATTTT.

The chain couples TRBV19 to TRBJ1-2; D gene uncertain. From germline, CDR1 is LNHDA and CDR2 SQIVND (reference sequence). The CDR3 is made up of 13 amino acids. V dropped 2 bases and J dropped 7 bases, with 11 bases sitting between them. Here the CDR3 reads CASSITQELGYTF. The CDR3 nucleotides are TGTGCCAGTAGTATAACCCAGGAACTTGGCTACACCTTC. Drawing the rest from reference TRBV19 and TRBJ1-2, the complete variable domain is DGGITQSPKYLFRKEGQNVTLSCEQNLNHDAMYWYRQDPGQGLRLIYYSQIVNDFQKGDIAEGYSVSREKKESFPLTVTSAQKNPTAFYLCASSITQELGYTFGSGTRLTVV.

The CDR3 spells CATRVGEGTEAFF. DNA of the CDR3: TGTGCCACCAGGGTGGGGGAAGGCACTGAAGCTTTCTTT. The rearrangement joins TRBV15 to TRBJ1-1; D is possibly TRBD1 (5 bases). Germline V lookup: CDR1 LNHNV, CDR2 YYDKDF (reference sequence). V was trimmed by 6 bases and J by 4 bases, leaving 12 bases between them. The CDR3 is 13 residues long.

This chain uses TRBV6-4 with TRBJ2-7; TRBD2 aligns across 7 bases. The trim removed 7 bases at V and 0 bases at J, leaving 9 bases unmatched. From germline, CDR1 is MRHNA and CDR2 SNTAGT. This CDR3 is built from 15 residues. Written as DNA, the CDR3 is TGTGCCAGCATGGGAGGGCGGCAGAGCTCCTACGAGCAGTACTTC. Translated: CASMGGRQSSYEQYF.

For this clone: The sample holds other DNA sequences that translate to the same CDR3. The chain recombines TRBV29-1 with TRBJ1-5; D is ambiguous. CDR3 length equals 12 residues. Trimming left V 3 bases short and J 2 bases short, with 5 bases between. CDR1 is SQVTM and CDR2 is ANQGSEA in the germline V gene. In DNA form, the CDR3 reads TGCAGCGTTGAGATAGGCAATCAGCCCCAGCATTTT. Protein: CSVEIGNQPQHF.

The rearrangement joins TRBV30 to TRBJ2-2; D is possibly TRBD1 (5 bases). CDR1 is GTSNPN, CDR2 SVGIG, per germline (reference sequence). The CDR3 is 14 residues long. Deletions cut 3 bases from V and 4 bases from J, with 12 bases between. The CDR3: CAWRGHQFTGELFF. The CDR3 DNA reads TGTGCCTGGAGAGGACACCAATTCACCGGGGAGCTGTTTTTT.

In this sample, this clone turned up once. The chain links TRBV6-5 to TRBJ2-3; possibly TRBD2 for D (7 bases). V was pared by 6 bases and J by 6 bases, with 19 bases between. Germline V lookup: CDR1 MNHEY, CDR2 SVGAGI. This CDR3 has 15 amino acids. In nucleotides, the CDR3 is TGTGCCAGCAGCTCCTGGGGGGGCGGAGTGGATACGCAGTATTTT. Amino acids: CASSSWGGGVDTQYF.

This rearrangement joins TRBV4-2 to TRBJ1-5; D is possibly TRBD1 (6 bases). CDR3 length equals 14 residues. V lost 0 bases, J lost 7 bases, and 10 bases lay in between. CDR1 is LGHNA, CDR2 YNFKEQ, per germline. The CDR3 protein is CASSQDGQGQPQHF. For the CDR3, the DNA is TGTGCCAGCAGCCAAGATGGTCAGGGGCAGCCCCAGCATTTT.

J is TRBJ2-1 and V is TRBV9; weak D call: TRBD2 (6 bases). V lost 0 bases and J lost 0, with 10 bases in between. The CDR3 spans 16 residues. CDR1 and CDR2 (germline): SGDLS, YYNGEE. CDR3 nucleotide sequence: TGTGCCAGCAGCGTAGTCGGGAGAGCCTCCTACAATGAGCAGTTCTTC. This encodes CASSVVGRASYNEQFF.

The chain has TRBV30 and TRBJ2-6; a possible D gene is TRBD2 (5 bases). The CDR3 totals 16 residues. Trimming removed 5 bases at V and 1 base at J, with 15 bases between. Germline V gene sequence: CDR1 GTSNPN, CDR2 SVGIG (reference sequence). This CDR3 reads CAWASGSWSGANVLTF. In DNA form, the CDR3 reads TGTGCCTGGGCCTCTGGGAGTTGGTCTGGGGCCAACGTCCTGACTTTC.

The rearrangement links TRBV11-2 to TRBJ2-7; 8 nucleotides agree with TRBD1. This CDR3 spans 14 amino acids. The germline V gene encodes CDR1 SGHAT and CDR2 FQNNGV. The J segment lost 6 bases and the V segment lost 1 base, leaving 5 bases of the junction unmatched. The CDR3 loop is CASSLVQGVGEQYF. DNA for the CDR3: TGTGCCAGCAGCTTAGTACAGGGGGTCGGCGAGCAGTACTTC.

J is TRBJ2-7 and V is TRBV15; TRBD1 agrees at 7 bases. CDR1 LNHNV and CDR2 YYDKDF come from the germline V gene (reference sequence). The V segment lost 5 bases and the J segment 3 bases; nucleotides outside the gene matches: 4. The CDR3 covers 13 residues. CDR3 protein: CATSRDSNYEQYF. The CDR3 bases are TGTGCCACCAGCCGGGACAGTAACTACGAGCAGTACTTC. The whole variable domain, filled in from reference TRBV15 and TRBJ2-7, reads DAMVIQNPRYQVTQFGKPVTLSCSQTLNHNVMYWYQQKSSQAPKLLFHYYDKDFNNEADTPDNFQSRRPNTSFCFLDIRSPGLGDTAMYLCATSRDSNYEQYFGPGTRLTVT.

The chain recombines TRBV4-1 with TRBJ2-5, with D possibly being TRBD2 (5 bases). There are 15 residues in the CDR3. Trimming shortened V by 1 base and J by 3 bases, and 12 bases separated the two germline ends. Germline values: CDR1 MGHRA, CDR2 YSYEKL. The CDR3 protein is CASSQVFRGEETQYF. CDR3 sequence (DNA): TGCGCCAGCAGCCAAGTGTTCCGGGGTGAAGAGACCCAGTACTTC.

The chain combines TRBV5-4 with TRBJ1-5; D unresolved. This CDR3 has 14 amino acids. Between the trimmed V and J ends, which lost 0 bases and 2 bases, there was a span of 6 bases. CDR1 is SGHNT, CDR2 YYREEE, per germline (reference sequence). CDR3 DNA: TGTGCCAGCAGCTTGGACCTAGGCAATCAGCCCCAGCATTTT. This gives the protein CASSLDLGNQPQHF. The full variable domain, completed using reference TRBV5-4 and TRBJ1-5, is ETGVTQSPTHLIKTRGQQVTLRCSSQSGHNTVSWYQQALGQGPQFIFQYYREEENGRGNFPPRFSGLQFPNYSSELNVNALELDDSALYLCASSLDLGNQPQHFGDGTRLSIL.

The CDR3 region has the DNA TGTGCCAGCAGTGAATCCGCATTCTCTGGAAACACCATATATTTT. The encoded protein is CASSESAFSGNTIYF. The chain has TRBV25-1 and TRBJ1-3, with unresolved D. V gave up 1 base and J gave up 0 bases, with 7 bases separating them. There are 15 residues in the CDR3. Germline V lookup: CDR1 MGHDK, CDR2 SYGVNS.

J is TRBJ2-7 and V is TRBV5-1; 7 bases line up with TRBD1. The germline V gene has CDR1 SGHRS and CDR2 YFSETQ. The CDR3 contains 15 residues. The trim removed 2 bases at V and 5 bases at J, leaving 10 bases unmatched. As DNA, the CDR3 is TGCGCCAGCAGCTTTCAACGGGACAGCCGAAACGAGCAGTACTTC. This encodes CASSFQRDSRNEQYF. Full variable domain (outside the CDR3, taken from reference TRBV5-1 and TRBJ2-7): KAGVTQTPRYLIKTRGQQVTLSCSPISGHRSVSWYQQTPGQGLQFLFEYFSETQRNKGNFPGRFSGRQFSNSRSEMNVSTLELGDSALYLCASSFQRDSRNEQYFGPGTRLTVT.

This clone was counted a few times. The DNA for the CDR3 is TGTGCCACCAGCCCGACAGGGTTAGCTAATGAAAAACTGTTTTTT. It is translated as CATSPTGLANEKLFF. V gene TRBV15 combines with J gene TRBJ1-4, with TRBD1 identical over 7 bases. Unmatched junction bases numbered 6, after V lost 5 bases and J lost 3 bases. The CDR3 totals 15 residues. CDR1 is LNHNV and CDR2 is YYDKDF in the germline V gene (reference sequence).

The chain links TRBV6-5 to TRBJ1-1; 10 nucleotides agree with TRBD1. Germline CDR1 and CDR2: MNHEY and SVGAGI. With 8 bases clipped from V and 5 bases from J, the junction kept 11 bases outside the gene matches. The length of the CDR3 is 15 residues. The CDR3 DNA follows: TGTGCCAGCCGACGACCGCGGACAGGGGGTACTGAAGCTTTCTTT. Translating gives CASRRPRTGGTEAFF.